The source of this T cell receptor (beta chain) is a study of T cell responses to AZD1222 COVID-19 vaccine. Trimming cost V 7 bases and J 5 bases, with 11 bases left between them. The CDR3 covers 13 residues. Only in-frame clones appear in the TCRdb table, and some are missing; sequencing was by immunoSEQ multiplex PCR. The profile shows 130,000 or so clones, 93% of them singletons. In regard to this clone: As yet, its antigen is unknown.

Findings of the study overall: Mapped onto spike, vaccine-associated CD4 TCRs spanned it and were dominant at 160-218 and 743-854.

This chain joins TRBV12-3 or TRBV12-4 and TRBJ1-4, with unresolved D. The receptor comes from an adult in good health. Sequences were derived from peripheral blood, sampled on day 0 of AZD1222 vaccination. The CDR3 DNA sequence: TGTGCCAGCAAACAGCCACCCAATGAAAAACTGTTTTTT. Translation: CASKQPPNEKLFF.